A single sample is the source of the 20 T cell receptor beta chains below, sequenced in a study of blood T cell repertoires in COVID-19. TCRdb's copy holds only in-frame clones and misses some; the assay was immunoSEQ multiplex PCR. The table records about 98,000 clones, over 70% of them present only once. The sequencing sample was made of peripheral blood. The receptors were sampled from an elderly woman with acute or convalescent COVID-19.

The chain joins TRBV6-5 to TRBJ1-1; possibly TRBD1 for D (5 bases). The germline gives CDR1 MNHEY, CDR2 SVGAGI. This CDR3 contains 14 residues. Between the trimmed V and J ends, which lost 10 bases and 0 bases, there was a span of 15 bases. CDR3 sequence: CATTREGMNTEAFF. The DNA of the CDR3 is TGTGCCACCACTAGGGAGGGGATGAACACTGAAGCTTTCTTT.

V and J are TRBV5-1 and TRBJ2-3; possible D gene TRBD1, 6 bases. The ends were cut back, 7 bases at V and 1 base at J, with 13 bases in the middle. This CDR3 is 14 amino acids long. Germline CDR1 reads SGHRS; CDR2 reads YFSETQ. In DNA, the CDR3 is TGCGCCAGCGAAAGGAACAGGGGCACAGATACGCAGTATTTT. Translated: CASERNRGTDTQYF.

This sequence joins TRBV2 and TRBJ2-7, with D perhaps TRBD1 (5 bases). Trimming removed 7 bases from V and 1 base from J, with 8 bases in between. Looked up from germline, CDR1 is SNHLY and CDR2 is FYNNEI. CDR3 length: 12 amino acids. CDR3 in amino acids: CASNQGSYEQYF. As DNA, the CDR3 is TGTGCCAGCAACCAGGGATCCTACGAGCAGTACTTC.

This sequence joins TRBV19 and TRBJ2-3; 11 nucleotides line up with TRBD2. This CDR3 is built from 17 residues. The germline V gene encodes CDR1 LNHDA and CDR2 SQIVND (reference sequence). The V gene end was trimmed by 6 bases and the J gene end by 4 bases; junction bases not matched to a gene: 12. CDR3 in amino acids: CASRLGHTSGGADTQYF. Written as DNA, the CDR3 is TGTGCCAGTAGACTTGGCCATACTAGCGGGGGCGCAGATACGCAGTATTTT.

This clone appeared a few times. The gene calls are TRBV5-1 and TRBJ2-3; maybe TRBD1 (6 bases). V was shortened by 7 bases and J by 0 bases, with 12 bases between the two germline ends. Germline CDR1 SGHRS, CDR2 YFSETQ. The CDR3 sequence is 14 residues long. In DNA form, the CDR3 reads TGCGCCAGCGTCCGGGACACAAGCACAGATACGCAGTATTTT. Its protein is CASVRDTSTDTQYF.

The chain joins TRBV5-1 to TRBJ1-1; D call uncertain. Germline V gene data show CDR1 as SGHRS and CDR2 as YFSETQ. V was cut by 0 bases and J by 1 base, with 10 bases left in between. The CDR3 is 15 amino acids. The CDR3 region is CASSLAQAPNTEAFF. The CDR3 coding sequence is TGCGCCAGCAGCTTGGCCCAGGCTCCGAACACTGAAGCTTTCTTT.

The rearrangement uses TRBV5-6 and TRBJ1-1; D might be TRBD1 (6 bases). Germline CDR1 SGHDT, CDR2 YYEEEE. The V gene lost 0 bases and the J gene lost 7 bases, with 13 bases spanning the gap. This CDR3 is built from 14 residues. DNA of the CDR3: TGTGCCAGCAGCTTGGATGTGGGCAGGGGTGAAGCTTTCTTT. Encoded protein: CASSLDVGRGEAFF.

This chain uses TRBV7-2 with TRBJ2-3; the D gene is possibly TRBD1 (5 bases). The V and J ends lost 5 bases and 4 bases respectively, with 10 bases between them. Germline CDR1 SGHTA, CDR2 FQGNSA. The length of the CDR3 is 13 residues. CDR3 coding DNA: TGTGCCAGCAGCAAACAAGGGGCAGATACGCAGTATTTT. As protein: CASSKQGADTQYF.

The CDR3 is CASSRGGFYEQYF. The CDR3 coding sequence is TGCGCCAGCAGCCGGGGGGGATTCTACGAGCAGTACTTC. The J gene is TRBJ2-7, the V gene TRBV5-1; TRBD2 agrees at 8 bases. The CDR3 consists of 13 residues. The junction had 3 bases not matched to a gene; V was cut back by 4 bases and J by 3 bases. The germline gives CDR1 SGHRS, CDR2 YFSETQ.

This chain joins TRBV6-2 or TRBV6-3 and TRBJ2-7; perhaps TRBD2 as D (5 bases). V shed 6 bases and J shed 0 bases, with 15 bases lying between them. The CDR3 covers 15 residues. The germline V gene encodes CDR1 MNHEY and CDR2 SVGEGT. DNA for the CDR3: TGTGCCAGCAGCGCATCCCCGGGAAACTCCTACGAGCAGTACTTC. This sequence encodes CASSASPGNSYEQYF.

The chain is built from TRBV6-6 and TRBJ2-1; 9 nucleotides agree with TRBD2. Germline CDR1 reads MNHNY; CDR2 reads SVGAGI (reference sequence). The CDR3 has 14 residues. J gave up 7 bases and V 6 bases, and 7 bases lay outside the gene matches. DNA of the CDR3: TGTGCCAGCAGCCAGGGGCTAGCGGGGAATGAGCAGTTCTTC. This codes for CASSQGLAGNEQFF.

There are a few counts of this clone. CDR3 in DNA: TGCGCCAGCAGCCAAGAAGGCAGGGAAGTGGATGGCTACACCTTC. As protein: CASSQEGREVDGYTF. The rearrangement uses TRBV4-3 and TRBJ1-2; tentative D call: TRBD1 (5 bases). The CDR3 loop spans 15 amino acids. The germline V gene encodes CDR1 LGHNA and CDR2 YSLEER. The V end was cut by 0 bases, the J end by 6 bases, with 14 bases between.

The chain couples TRBV29-1 to TRBJ1-1; D is possibly TRBD1 (5 bases). The V gene lost 6 bases and the J gene lost 2 bases, with 10 bases spanning the gap. This CDR3 is built from 12 residues. Germline V gene lookup returns CDR1 SQVTM and CDR2 ANQGSEA. CDR3 loop: CSVLQGNTEAFF. The DNA for the CDR3 is TGCAGCGTCCTTCAGGGAAACACTGAAGCTTTCTTT.

This clone appeared a few times. V and J are TRBV10-2 and TRBJ2-5; D is perhaps TRBD2 (6 bases). The length of the CDR3 is 13 residues. V lost 5 bases to trimming and J lost 4 bases, with 11 bases between them. The germline V gene encodes CDR1 WSHSY and CDR2 SAAADI. The chain's CDR3 is CASSPGTLETQYF. In nucleotides, the CDR3 is TGCGCCAGCAGTCCCGGGACTTTAGAGACCCAGTACTTC.

This clone was seen only a few times. The chain combines TRBV3-1 (or the pseudogene TRBV3-2) with TRBJ1-5, with D possibly matching TRBD1 (6 bases). The germline gives CDR1 LGHDT, CDR2 YNNKEL (reference sequence). V was pared by 1 base and J by 6 bases, with 10 bases between. The CDR3 consists of 14 residues. The CDR3 protein is CASSQGGPGQPQHF. In DNA form, the CDR3 reads TGTGCCAGCAGCCAAGGGGGGCCCGGTCAGCCCCAGCATTTT.

The V and J genes are TRBV7-6 and TRBJ1-6; D call uncertain. Germline CDR1 and CDR2: SGHVS and FNYEAQ. The CDR3 sequence is 14 residues long. The V and J ends lost 5 bases and 6 bases respectively, with 11 bases between them. The CDR3 sequence: CASSEGGSNSPLHF. As DNA, the CDR3 is TGTGCCAGCAGCGAAGGCGGCAGTAATTCACCCCTCCACTTT.

The rearrangement uses TRBV6-5 and TRBJ1-1, with 7 bases aligning to TRBD1. The germline V gene has CDR1 MNHEY and CDR2 SVGAGI. Unmatched junction bases numbered 6, after V lost 10 bases and J lost 1 base. The CDR3 extends over 13 amino acids. CDR3 sequence reads: CATHRGPNTEAFF. CDR3 sequence (DNA): TGTGCCACCCACAGGGGACCGAACACTGAAGCTTTCTTT.

DNA of the CDR3: TGTGCCAGCGGATGGCCTGATCGGGGGACTGAAGCTTTCTTT. Its translation: CASGWPDRGTEAFF. The rearrangement joins TRBV28 to TRBJ1-1, with D perhaps matching TRBD1 (5 bases). The length of the CDR3 is 14 residues. CDR1 is MDHEN and CDR2 is SYDVKM in the germline V gene. V lost 8 bases, J lost 5 bases, and 18 bases lay in between.

The rearrangement uses TRBV21-1 and TRBJ2-3; TRBD2 is taken as the D call from the table, unchecked against the DNA. TRBV21-1 is deemed a pseudogene. This CDR3 spans 15 amino acids. The CDR3 reads CASSNRPRRADTQYF. The CDR3 nucleotides are TGTGCCAGCAGCAATCGTCCCCGGAGGGCAGATACGCAGTATTTT.

V is TRBV28 and J is TRBJ1-2, with D possibly TRBD1 on 5 matching bases. The germline V and J ends were trimmed by 2 bases and 2 bases, with 12 bases remaining between them. The CDR3 extends over 15 amino acids. Germline values: CDR1 MDHEN, CDR2 SYDVKM. Written as DNA, the CDR3 is TGTGCCAGCAGTTTAATAACAGGAGCCAACTATGGCTACACCTTC. This sequence encodes CASSLITGANYGYTF.